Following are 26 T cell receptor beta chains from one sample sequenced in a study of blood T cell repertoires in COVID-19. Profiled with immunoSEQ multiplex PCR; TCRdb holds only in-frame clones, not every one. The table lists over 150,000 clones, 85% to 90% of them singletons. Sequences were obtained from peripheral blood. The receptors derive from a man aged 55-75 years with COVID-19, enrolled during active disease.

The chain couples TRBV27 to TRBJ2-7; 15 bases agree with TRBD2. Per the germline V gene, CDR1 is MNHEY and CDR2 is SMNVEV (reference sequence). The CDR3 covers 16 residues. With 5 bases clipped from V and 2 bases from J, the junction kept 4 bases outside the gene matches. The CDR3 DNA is TGTGCCAGCAGTGGGGGACTAGCGGGAGGTACCTACGAGCAGTACTTC. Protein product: CASSGGLAGGTYEQYF.

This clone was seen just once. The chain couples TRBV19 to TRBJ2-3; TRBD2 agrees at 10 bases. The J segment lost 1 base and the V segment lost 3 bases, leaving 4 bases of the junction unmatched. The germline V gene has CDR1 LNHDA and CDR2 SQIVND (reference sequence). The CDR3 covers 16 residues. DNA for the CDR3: TGTGCCAGTAGTATGAGCCTAGCGGGAGGCACAGATACGCAGTATTTT. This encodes CASSMSLAGGTDTQYF.

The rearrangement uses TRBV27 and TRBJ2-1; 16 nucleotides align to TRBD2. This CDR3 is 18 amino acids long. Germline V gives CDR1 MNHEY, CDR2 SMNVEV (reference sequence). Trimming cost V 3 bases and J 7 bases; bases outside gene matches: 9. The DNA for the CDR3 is TGTGCCAGCAGTTTCCTGGGACTAGCGGGAGGGGGTGGGAATGAGCAGTTCTTC. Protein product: CASSFLGLAGGGGNEQFF.

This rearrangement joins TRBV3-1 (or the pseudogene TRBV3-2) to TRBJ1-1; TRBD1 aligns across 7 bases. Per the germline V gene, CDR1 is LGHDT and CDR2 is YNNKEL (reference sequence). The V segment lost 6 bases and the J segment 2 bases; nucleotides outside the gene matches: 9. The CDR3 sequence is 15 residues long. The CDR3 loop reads CASRPLQGLNTEAFF. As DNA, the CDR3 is TGTGCCAGCAGGCCACTACAGGGGCTAAACACTGAAGCTTTCTTT.

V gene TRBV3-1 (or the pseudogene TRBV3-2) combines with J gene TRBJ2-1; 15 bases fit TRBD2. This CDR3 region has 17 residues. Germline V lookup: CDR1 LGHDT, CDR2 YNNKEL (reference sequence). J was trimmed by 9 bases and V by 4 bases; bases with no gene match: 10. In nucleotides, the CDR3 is TGTGCCAGCAGCCCTCCTGGACTAGCGGGGGGGCCCCGTGAGCAGTTCTTC. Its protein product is CASSPPGLAGGPREQFF.

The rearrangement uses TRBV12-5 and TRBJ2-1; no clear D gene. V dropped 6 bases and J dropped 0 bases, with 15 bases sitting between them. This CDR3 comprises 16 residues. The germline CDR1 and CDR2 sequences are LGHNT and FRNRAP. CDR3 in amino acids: CASGPSTRSSYNEQFF. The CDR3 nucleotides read TGTGCTAGTGGCCCGTCAACTCGAAGCTCCTACAATGAGCAGTTCTTC. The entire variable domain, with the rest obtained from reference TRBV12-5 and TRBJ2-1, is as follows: DARVTQTPRHKVTEMGQEVTMRCQPILGHNTVFWYRQTMMQGLELLAYFRNRAPLDDSGMPKDRFSAEMPDATLATLKIQPSEPRDSAVYFCASGPSTRSSYNEQFFGPGTRLTVL.

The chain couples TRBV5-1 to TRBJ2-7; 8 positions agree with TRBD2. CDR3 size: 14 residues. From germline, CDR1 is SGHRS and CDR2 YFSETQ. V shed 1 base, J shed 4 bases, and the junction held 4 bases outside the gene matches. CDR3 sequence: CASSLQTSGYEQYF. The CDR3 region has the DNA TGCGCCAGCAGCTTGCAAACTAGCGGTTACGAGCAGTACTTC. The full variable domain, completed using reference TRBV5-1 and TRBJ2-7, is KAGVTQTPRYLIKTRGQQVTLSCSPISGHRSVSWYQQTPGQGLQFLFEYFSETQRNKGNFPGRFSGRQFSNSRSEMNVSTLELGDSALYLCASSLQTSGYEQYFGPGTRLTVT.

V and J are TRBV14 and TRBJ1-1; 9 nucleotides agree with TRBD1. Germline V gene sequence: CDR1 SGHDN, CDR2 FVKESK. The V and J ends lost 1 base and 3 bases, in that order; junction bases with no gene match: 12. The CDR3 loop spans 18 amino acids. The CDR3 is CASSQVSGTGIGDTEAFF. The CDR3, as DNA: TGTGCCAGCAGCCAAGTGTCCGGGACAGGGATCGGGGACACTGAAGCTTTCTTT.

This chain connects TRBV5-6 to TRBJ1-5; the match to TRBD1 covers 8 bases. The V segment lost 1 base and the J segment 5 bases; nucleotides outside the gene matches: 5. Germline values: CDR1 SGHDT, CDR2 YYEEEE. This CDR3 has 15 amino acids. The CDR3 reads CASSLNAGGYQPQHF. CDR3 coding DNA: TGTGCCAGCAGCTTGAATGCAGGGGGCTATCAGCCCCAGCATTTT.

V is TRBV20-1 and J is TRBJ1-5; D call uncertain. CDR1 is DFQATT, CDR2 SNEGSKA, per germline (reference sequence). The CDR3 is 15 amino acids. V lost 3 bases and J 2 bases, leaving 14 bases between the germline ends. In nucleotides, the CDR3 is TGCAGTGCTAGTCCGGACTGGGGAGGCAATCAGCCCCAGCATTTT. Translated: CSASPDWGGNQPQHF.

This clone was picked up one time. This chain's CDR3 is CASSIRGIYGYTF. The CDR3 DNA sequence: TGTGCCAGTAGTATCCGGGGAATCTATGGCTACACCTTC. The chain couples TRBV19 to TRBJ1-2; no reliable D call. The CDR3 length is 13 residues. Germline loops: CDR1 LNHDA, CDR2 SQIVND (reference sequence). V lost 3 bases and J lost 4, with 9 bases in between.

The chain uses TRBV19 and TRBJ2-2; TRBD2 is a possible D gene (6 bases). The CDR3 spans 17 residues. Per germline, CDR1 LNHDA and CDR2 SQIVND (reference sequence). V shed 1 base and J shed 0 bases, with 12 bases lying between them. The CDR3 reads CASSIGGGGSNTGELFF. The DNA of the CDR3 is TGTGCCAGTAGTATAGGGGGAGGAGGATCGAACACCGGGGAGCTGTTTTTT.

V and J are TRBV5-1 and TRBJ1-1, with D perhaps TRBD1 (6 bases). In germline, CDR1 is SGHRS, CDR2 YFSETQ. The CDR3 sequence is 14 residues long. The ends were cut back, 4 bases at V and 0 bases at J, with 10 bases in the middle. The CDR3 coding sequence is TGCGCCAGCAGCGTAGGGGACATGAACACTGAAGCTTTCTTT. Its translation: CASSVGDMNTEAFF.

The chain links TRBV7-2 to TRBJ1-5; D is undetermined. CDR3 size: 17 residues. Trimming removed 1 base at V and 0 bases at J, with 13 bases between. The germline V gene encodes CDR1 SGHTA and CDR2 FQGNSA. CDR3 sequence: CASSLVAGGSSNQPQHF. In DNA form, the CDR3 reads TGTGCCAGCAGCTTAGTCGCAGGAGGGAGTAGCAATCAGCCCCAGCATTTT.

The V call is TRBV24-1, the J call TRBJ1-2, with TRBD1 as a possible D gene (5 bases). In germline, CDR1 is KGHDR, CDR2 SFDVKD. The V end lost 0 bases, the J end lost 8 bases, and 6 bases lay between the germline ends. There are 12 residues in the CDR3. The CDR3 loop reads CATSDLGGGYTF. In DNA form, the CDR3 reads TGTGCCACCAGTGATTTGGGGGGGGGCTACACCTTC.

The DNA of the CDR3 is TGTGCCAGCAATGAGTTTAGTAACACTGAAGCTTTCTTT. Translating gives CASNEFSNTEAFF. The chain employs TRBV28 and TRBJ1-1, with D unclear. The CDR3 is made up of 13 amino acids. V was trimmed by 7 bases and J by 2 bases, leaving 11 bases between them. CDR1 is MDHEN and CDR2 is SYDVKM in the germline V gene. The full variable domain, in which reference TRBV28 and TRBJ1-1 provide the parts outside the CDR3, is DVKVTQSSRYLVKRTGEKVFLECVQDMDHENMFWYRQDPGLGLRLIYFSYDVKMKEKGDIPEGYSVSREKKERFSLILESASTNQTSMYLCASNEFSNTEAFFGQGTRLTVV.

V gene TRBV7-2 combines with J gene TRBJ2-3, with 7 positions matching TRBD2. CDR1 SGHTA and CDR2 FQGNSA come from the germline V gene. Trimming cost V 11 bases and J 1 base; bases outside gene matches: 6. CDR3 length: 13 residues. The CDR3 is CASSRGGTDTQYF. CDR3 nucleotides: TGTGCCTCCTCTCGGGGGGGCACAGATACGCAGTATTTT.

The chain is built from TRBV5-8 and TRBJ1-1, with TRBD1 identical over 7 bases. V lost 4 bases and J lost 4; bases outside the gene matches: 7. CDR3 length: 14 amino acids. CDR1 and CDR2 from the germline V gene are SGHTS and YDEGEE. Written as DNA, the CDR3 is TGTGCCAGCAGCGTGGACAGGCGGGGCACTGAAGCTTTCTTT. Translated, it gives CASSVDRRGTEAFF.

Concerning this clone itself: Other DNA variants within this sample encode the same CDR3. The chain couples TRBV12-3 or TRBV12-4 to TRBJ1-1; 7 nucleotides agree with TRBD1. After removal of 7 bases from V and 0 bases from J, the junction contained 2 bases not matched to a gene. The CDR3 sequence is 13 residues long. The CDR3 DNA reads TGTGCCAGCAACAGGGGATTGAACACTGAAGCTTTCTTT. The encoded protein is CASNRGLNTEAFF.

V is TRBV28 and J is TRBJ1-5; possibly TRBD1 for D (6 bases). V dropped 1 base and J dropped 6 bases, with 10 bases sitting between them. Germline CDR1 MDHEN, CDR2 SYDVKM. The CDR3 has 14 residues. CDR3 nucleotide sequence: TGTGCCAGCAGTTTATCGGGGGGCAGTCAGCCCCAGCATTTT. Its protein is CASSLSGGSQPQHF.

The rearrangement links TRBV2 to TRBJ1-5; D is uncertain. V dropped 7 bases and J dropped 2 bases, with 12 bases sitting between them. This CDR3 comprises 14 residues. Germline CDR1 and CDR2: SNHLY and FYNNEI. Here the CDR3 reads CASTEGLGNQPQHF. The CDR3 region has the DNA TGTGCCAGCACGGAGGGTCTCGGCAATCAGCCCCAGCATTTT.

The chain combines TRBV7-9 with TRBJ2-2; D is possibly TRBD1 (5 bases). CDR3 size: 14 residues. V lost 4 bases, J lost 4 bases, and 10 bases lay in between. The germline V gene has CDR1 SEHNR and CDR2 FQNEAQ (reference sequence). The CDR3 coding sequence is TGTGCCAGCAGCTCGACAGTTTTCACCGGGGAGCTGTTTTTT. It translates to CASSSTVFTGELFF.

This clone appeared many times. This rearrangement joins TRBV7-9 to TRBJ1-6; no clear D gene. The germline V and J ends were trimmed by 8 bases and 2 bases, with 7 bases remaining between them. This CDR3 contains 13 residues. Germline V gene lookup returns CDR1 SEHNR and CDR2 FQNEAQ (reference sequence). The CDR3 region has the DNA TGTGCCAGCTCACAAACCTATAATTCACCCCTCCACTTT. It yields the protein CASSQTYNSPLHF.

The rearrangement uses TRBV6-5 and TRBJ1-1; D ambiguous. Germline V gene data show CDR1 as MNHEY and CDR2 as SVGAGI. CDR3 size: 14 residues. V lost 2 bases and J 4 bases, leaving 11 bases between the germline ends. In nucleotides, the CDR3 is TGTGCCAGCAGTTACGGCGGTCTCGGCACTGAAGCTTTCTTT. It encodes CASSYGGLGTEAFF.

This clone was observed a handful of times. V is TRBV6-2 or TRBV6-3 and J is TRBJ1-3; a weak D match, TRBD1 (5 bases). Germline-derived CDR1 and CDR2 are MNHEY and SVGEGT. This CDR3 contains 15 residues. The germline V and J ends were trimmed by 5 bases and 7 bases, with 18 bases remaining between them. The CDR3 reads CASSRAGRMVNTIYF. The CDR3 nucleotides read TGTGCCAGCAGTCGCGCAGGGAGGATGGTTAACACCATATATTTT.

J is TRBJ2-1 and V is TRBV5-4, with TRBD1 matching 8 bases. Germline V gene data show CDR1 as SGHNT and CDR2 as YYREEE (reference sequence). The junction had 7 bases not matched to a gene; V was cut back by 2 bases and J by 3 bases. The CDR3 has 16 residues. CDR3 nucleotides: TGTGCCAGCAGCTTCCTTCAGGGGGCTCTCTACAATGAGCAGTTCTTC. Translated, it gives CASSFLQGALYNEQFF.